A single sample gave rise to the 17 T cell receptor beta chains below, sequenced in a study of PD-L1 blockade in urothelial cancer. Generated by immunoSEQ multiplex PCR, the TCRdb table keeps only in-frame clones and is missing some. The table records about 110,000 clones, approximately 85% of them present only once. This material consisted of PBMCs, taken around atezolizumab (anti-PD-L1) treatment. These receptors originate from a man aged 50 to 59 with urothelial cancer.

The CDR3 coding sequence is TGCGCCAGCAGCGATACAGGGGGTATCAACACCATATATTTT. This encodes CASSDTGGINTIYF. The V gene is TRBV5-1, the J gene TRBJ1-3; 8 nucleotides agree with TRBD1. The J segment lost 7 bases and the V segment lost 4 bases, leaving 7 bases of the junction unmatched. Germline values: CDR1 SGHRS, CDR2 YFSETQ. The CDR3 is 14 residues long.

V is TRBV28 and J is TRBJ1-1, with a possible D match to TRBD1 (5 bases). This CDR3 is built from 15 residues. Germline V gene data show CDR1 as MDHEN and CDR2 as SYDVKM. The V gene lost 1 base and the J gene lost 1 base, with 10 bases spanning the gap. The DNA of the CDR3 is TGTGCCAGCAGTTTATCCCCCACAGGGAACACTGAAGCTTTCTTT. The encoded protein is CASSLSPTGNTEAFF.

The chain joins TRBV7-2 to TRBJ2-1; 11 positions match TRBD2. The CDR3 contains 17 residues. CDR1 is SGHTA and CDR2 is FQGNSA in the germline V gene. The V gene end was trimmed by 4 bases and the J gene end by 4 bases; junction bases not matched to a gene: 9. CDR3 sequence reads: CASSSRIAGGLYNEQFF. CDR3 nucleotides: TGTGCCAGCAGCTCCCGAATAGCGGGAGGGCTTTACAATGAGCAGTTCTTC.

This clone has a handful of counts. This rearrangement joins TRBV7-8 to TRBJ2-1; 8 nucleotides match TRBD1. Losses at the gene ends were 0 bases for V and 6 bases for J; bases not matched to a gene: 19. The germline V gene has CDR1 SGHVS and CDR2 FQNEAQ. The CDR3 is 20 residues long. The chain's CDR3 is CASSLAQIGQGLRYGNEQFF. The CDR3 coding sequence is TGTGCCAGCAGCTTAGCGCAAATAGGACAGGGCCTTCGATATGGCAATGAGCAGTTCTTC.

This clone was seen only once. The chain recombines TRBV28 with TRBJ1-2; 10 bases line up with TRBD1. Trimming at V came to 5 bases and at J to 2 bases, leaving 5 bases not matched to a gene. The length of the CDR3 is 15 residues. Germline V gene data show CDR1 as MDHEN and CDR2 as SYDVKM. The CDR3 loop reads CASSEGQGKNYGYTF. CDR3 in DNA: TGTGCCAGCAGTGAGGGACAGGGGAAGAACTATGGCTACACCTTC.

The genes are TRBV4-1 and TRBJ1-1; D not resolved. Looked up from germline, CDR1 is MGHRA and CDR2 is YSYEKL. Between the trimmed V and J ends, which lost 0 bases and 2 bases, there was a span of 19 bases. The CDR3 sequence is 18 residues long. CDR3 region: CASSQEGRAPLLNTEAFF. Written as DNA, the CDR3 is TGCGCCAGCAGCCAAGAGGGGAGGGCTCCCTTACTCAACACTGAAGCTTTCTTT.

The rearrangement links TRBV9 to TRBJ1-1; D gene unclear. Germline CDR1 reads SGDLS; CDR2 reads YYNGEE. Trimming pared 2 bases from V and 3 bases from J, leaving 11 bases between. The CDR3 totals 14 residues. The CDR3 loop is CASSVEQWDTEAFF. CDR3 nucleotide sequence: TGTGCCAGCAGCGTCGAACAGTGGGACACTGAAGCTTTCTTT.

The chain combines TRBV6-1 with TRBJ2-7; D is uncertain. Germline loops: CDR1 MNHNS, CDR2 SASEGT. Deletions cut 5 bases from V and 7 bases from J, with 12 bases between. The CDR3 is made up of 12 amino acids. In DNA, the CDR3 is TGTGCCAGCAGTCAATGGGCTTGGGAGCAGTACTTC. It codes for CASSQWAWEQYF.

The chain joins TRBV2 to TRBJ1-4; the D gene is possibly TRBD1 (6 bases). The V end was cut by 4 bases, the J end by 8 bases, with 11 bases between. The CDR3 sequence is 13 residues long. Germline V gene lookup returns CDR1 SNHLY and CDR2 FYNNEI. In DNA, the CDR3 is TGTGCCAGCAGTGTTGGGACACCCGAAAAACTGTTTTTT. It translates to CASSVGTPEKLFF.

This clone showed up just a few times. The J gene is TRBJ2-6, the V gene TRBV2; no clear D. CDR1 and CDR2 (germline): SNHLY, FYNNEI. The CDR3 sequence is 14 residues long. Trimming shortened V by 7 bases and J by 0 bases, and 7 bases separated the two germline ends. The CDR3 DNA sequence: TGTGCCAGCACCTTAGCCTCTGGGGCCAACGTCCTGACTTTC. This encodes CASTLASGANVLTF.

The CDR3 is CASSVGGTQYF. CDR3 sequence (DNA): TGTGCCAGCAGTGTCGGCGGGACCCAGTACTTC. The J gene is TRBJ2-5, the V gene TRBV2; D unclear. The CDR3 has 11 amino acids. V gave up 4 bases and J gave up 7 bases, with 7 bases separating them. Germline CDR1 SNHLY, CDR2 FYNNEI.

The rearrangement uses TRBV9 and TRBJ1-2, with D perhaps TRBD1 (6 bases). Trimming shortened V by 0 bases and J by 2 bases, and 11 bases separated the two germline ends. The germline V gene has CDR1 SGDLS and CDR2 YYNGEE. The CDR3 consists of 15 residues. The CDR3 sequence is CASSVGHRENYGYTF. CDR3 nucleotide sequence: TGTGCCAGCAGCGTAGGTCACAGGGAGAACTATGGCTACACCTTC.

V gene TRBV9 combines with J gene TRBJ1-4, with D hard to call. The length of the CDR3 is 14 residues. Trimming shortened V by 4 bases and J by 0 bases, and 7 bases separated the two germline ends. The germline V gene encodes CDR1 SGDLS and CDR2 YYNGEE. CDR3 coding DNA: TGTGCCAGCAGCTTCTCTTCAACTAATGAAAAACTGTTTTTT. Its protein product is CASSFSSTNEKLFF.

The gene calls are TRBV4-1 and TRBJ2-2; 7 bases agree with TRBD1. This CDR3 contains 16 residues. Looked up from germline, CDR1 is MGHRA and CDR2 is YSYEKL. V shed 0 bases and J 7 bases; nucleotides not matched to a gene: 8. The CDR3 protein is CASSQEGGQIGGELFF. CDR3 coding DNA: TGCGCCAGCAGCCAAGAAGGGGGACAGATTGGCGGGGAGCTGTTTTTT.

J is TRBJ2-5 and V is TRBV4-1; D is perhaps TRBD2 (6 bases). CDR1 and CDR2 from the germline V gene are MGHRA and YSYEKL. This CDR3 has 19 residues. Trimming left V 1 base short and J 3 bases short, with 24 bases between. CDR3 loop: CASSQGAYLGSSGEETQYF. The CDR3, as DNA: TGCGCCAGCAGCCAAGGGGCCTACTTGGGTAGTAGCGGAGAAGAGACCCAGTACTTC.

CDR3 residues: CASSLLSPDRGYGTDTQYF. CDR3 nucleotides: TGTGCCAGCAGCTTATTATCACCGGACAGGGGTTATGGCACAGATACGCAGTATTTT. V gene TRBV11-1 combines with J gene TRBJ2-3; 9 bases agree with TRBD1. V was clipped by 2 bases and J by 1 base; unmatched bases: 13. The CDR3 sequence is 19 residues long. Looked up from germline, CDR1 is SGHAT and CDR2 is FQDESV (reference sequence).

In its sample, this clone was seen once. The rearrangement joins TRBV2 to TRBJ2-2; unclear D gene. The CDR3 extends over 13 amino acids. The germline V and J ends were trimmed by 6 bases and 6 bases, with 11 bases remaining between them. Germline CDR1 and CDR2: SNHLY and FYNNEI. CDR3 sequence (DNA): TGTGCCAGCAGCCTGGTGCAGGCCGGGGAGCTGTTTTTT. It codes for CASSLVQAGELFF.